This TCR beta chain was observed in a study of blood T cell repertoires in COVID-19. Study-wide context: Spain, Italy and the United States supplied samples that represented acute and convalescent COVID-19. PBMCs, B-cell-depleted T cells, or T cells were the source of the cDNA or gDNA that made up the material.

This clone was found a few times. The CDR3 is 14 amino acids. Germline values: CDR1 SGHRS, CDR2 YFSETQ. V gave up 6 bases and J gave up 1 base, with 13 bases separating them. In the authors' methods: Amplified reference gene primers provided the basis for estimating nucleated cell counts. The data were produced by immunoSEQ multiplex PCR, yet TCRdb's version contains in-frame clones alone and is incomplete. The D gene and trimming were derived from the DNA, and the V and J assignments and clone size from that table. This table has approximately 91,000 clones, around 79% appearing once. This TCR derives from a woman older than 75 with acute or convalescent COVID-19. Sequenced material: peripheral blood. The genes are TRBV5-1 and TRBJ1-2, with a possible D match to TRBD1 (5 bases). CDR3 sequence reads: CASKKGEDNYGYTF. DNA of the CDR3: TGCGCCAGCAAGAAAGGGGAGGATAACTATGGCTACACCTTC.